Following are 5 T cell receptor beta chains from one sample sequenced in a study of T-cell reconstitution after alpha-beta-depleted transplantation in children. Preparation of the TCRbeta library used unique molecular identifiers. TCRdb re-derived calls from the PCR reads in MiXCR, one entry per CDR3 protein. The table shows 540,000 or so distinct CDR3 sequences, with more than 20% occurring only once. This sample comprised PBMCs, mostly from graft donor cells, obtained 360 days after TCRalphabeta/CD19-depleted stem cell transplant. These receptors were taken from a boy in the first two years of life who had a stem cell transplant for acute myeloid leukemia, so the T cells may come from the graft donor.

This clonotype was seen at least ten times. This chain links TRBV7-2 with TRBJ2-1, with unresolved D. With 6 bases removed from V and 2 bases from J, the gap between germline ends came to 20 bases. This CDR3 spans 17 amino acids. The germline V gene has CDR1 SGHTA and CDR2 FQGNSA. The CDR3 sequence: CASSSRVGLSTYNEQFF. DNA for the CDR3: TGTGCCAGCAGTTCACGGGTGGGCCTTTCAACCTACAATGAGCAGTTCTTC.

The chain joins TRBV24-1 to TRBJ2-6; D is tentatively TRBD1 or TRBD2 (5 bases each). Germline V lookup: CDR1 KGHDR, CDR2 SFDVKD. This CDR3 has 17 amino acids. V was shortened by 6 bases and J by 0 bases, with 14 bases between the two germline ends. The CDR3 DNA reads as TGTGCCACCAGTTATTGGGACGGCAACTCTGGGGCCAACGTCCTGACTTTC. Protein product: CATSYWDGNSGANVLTF.

CDR3 sequence: CASRPTGSNTGELFF. The CDR3 nucleotides are TGTGCCAGCAGGCCGACAGGGTCGAACACCGGGGAGCTGTTTTTT. The rearrangement uses TRBV28 and TRBJ2-2, with TRBD1 identical over 7 bases. V shed 6 bases and J 0 bases; nucleotides not matched to a gene: 4. The CDR3 is 15 amino acids. The V gene's germline CDR1 is MDHEN and CDR2 SYDVKM.

This clonotype was counted a few times. Here the CDR3 reads CSVSGTGGELFF. The CDR3 DNA follows: TGCAGCGTGAGCGGCACGGGGGGGGAGCTGTTTTTT. The rearrangement uses TRBV29-1 and TRBJ2-2; D may be TRBD2 (5 bases). The germline V and J ends were trimmed by 6 bases and 8 bases, with 13 bases remaining between them. Germline V lookup: CDR1 SQVTM, CDR2 ANQGSEA. This CDR3 region has 12 residues.

The V call is TRBV20-1, the J call TRBJ2-7; D is uncertain. This CDR3 contains 14 residues. Germline loops: CDR1 DFQATT, CDR2 SNEGSKA (reference sequence). The V end lost 3 bases, the J end lost 0 bases, and 12 bases lay between the germline ends. DNA of the CDR3: TGCAGTGCTAGCCCCTACGGTAGCTCCTACGAGCAGTACTTC. This codes for CSASPYGSSYEQYF.